Following are 3 T cell receptor beta chains from one sample sequenced in a study of EBV T-cell therapy then PD-1 blockade in nasopharyngeal carcinoma. Treatment: AdE1-LMPpoly-expanded autologous EBV-specific T-cell therapy followed by anti-PD-1 nivolumab. Their antigens remain unidentified. The method was immunoSEQ multiplex PCR; TCRdb's version includes in-frame clones alone and lacks a portion of them. The sample shows about 22,000 clones, 70% to 85% of them seen only once. The sequencing used CD8+ T cells from blood, collected at day -245 from a patient whose treatment included autologous EBV-specific T cells and nivolumab. The receptor set was obtained from a man aged 35 to 55 with nasopharyngeal carcinoma.

This clone was counted only a few times. This sequence joins TRBV6-5 and TRBJ1-3; weak D call: TRBD1 (5 bases). Germline values: CDR1 MNHEY, CDR2 SVGAGI. The CDR3 is made up of 14 amino acids. V lost 6 bases and J 2 bases, leaving 11 bases between the germline ends. CDR3 bases: TGTGCCAGCAGGCGCTGGGGGGCTGGAAACACCATATATTTT. Translating it yields CASRRWGAGNTIYF.

The chain combines TRBV5-4 with TRBJ1-2; D might be TRBD1 (5 bases). Germline V gene data show CDR1 as SGHNT and CDR2 as YYREEE (reference sequence). CDR3 length: 14 amino acids. V was pared by 1 base and J by 4 bases, with 11 bases between. As DNA, the CDR3 is TGTGCCAGCAGCTTGAATGGGGGTTCCTATGGCTACACCTTC. It is translated as CASSLNGGSYGYTF.

The chain recombines TRBV7-9 with TRBJ1-5, with D maybe TRBD1 (6 bases). The CDR3 loop spans 15 amino acids. CDR1 is SEHNR and CDR2 is FQNEAQ in the germline V gene (reference sequence). Trimming stripped 4 bases from V and 4 bases from J, with 14 bases between. CDR3 region: CASSSSGAGNQPQHF. The CDR3 DNA sequence: TGTGCCAGCAGCTCCTCAGGGGCTGGGAATCAGCCCCAGCATTTT.